This is a list of T cell receptor beta chains from one sample in a study of molecular identifiers for immune sequencing clone quantification. Each CDR3 protein is one row after TCRdb ran MiXCR on the PCR reads. The data contain 250,000 to 400,000 distinct CDR3 sequences, over 20% of them singletons. The sample comprised naive CD8+ T cells from blood, with Jurkat cell RNA spiked in. Receptors were obtained from a human donor in good health. Some libraries in this study had Jurkat cell RNA spiked in. Each CDR3 is given with its conserved first and last residue. The D gene is left open where the match is weak. Size tells how often a clone was seen (once, few, many) or the class of an expanded clone, and some rows leave it out.

D	J	length	V	size	DNA	CDR3
-	TRBJ2-5	18	TRBV5-1	many	TGCGCCAGCAGCCTGGTTGGCATTAACAGGGCGAGCGGGGAGACCCAGTACTTC	CASSLVGINRASGETQYF
-	TRBJ2-7	13	TRBV7-9	few	TGTGCCAGCAGCCGACCGGCCCACTACGGGCAGTACTTC	CASSRPAHYGQYF
TRBD1	TRBJ2-7	15	TRBV12-3/TRBV12-4	many	TGTGCCAGCAGTCGATCGGACAGGGAGGACTACGAGCAGTACTTC	CASSRSDREDYEQYF
-	TRBJ2-7	13	TRBV13	many	TGTGCCAGCAGCCCGGTTGACCAGAACGAGCAGTACTTC	CASSPVDQNEQYF
-	TRBJ2-3	14	TRBV5-5	few	TGTGCCAGCAGCTTGGCAGAGGGAACAGATACGCAGTATTTT	CASSLAEGTDTQYF
-	TRBJ2-7	14	TRBV7-9	-	TGTGCCAGCAGCTTAGCGGGCTCCGACTACGAGCAGTACTTC	CASSLAGSDYEQYF
-	TRBJ1-3	14	TRBV28	many	TGTGCCAGCAGTGACAGGATTCGCGGAAACACCATATATTTT	CASSDRIRGNTIYF
-	TRBJ2-7	12	TRBV28	many	TGTGCCAGCAGTTTCCAGGCCTACGAGCAGTACTTC	CASSFQAYEQYF
-	TRBJ2-3	12	TRBV6-5	-	TGTGTCAGCAGATCCCCGGGGGATACGCAGTATTTT	CVSRSPGDTQYF
-	TRBJ1-1	14	TRBV27	few	TGTGCCAGCAGTCCTCAGACAGGGAACACTGAAGCTTTCTTT	CASSPQTGNTEAFF
-	TRBJ2-2	13	TRBV20-1	-	TGCAGTGCTTCTAATTTCGGGACCGGGGAGCTGTTTTTT	CSASNFGTGELFF
-	TRBJ2-1	18	TRBV30	few	TGTGCCTGGAGTGTACTTCTCCGGACGGACGGTTCCTACAATGAGCAGTTCTTC	CAWSVLLRTDGSYNEQFF
-	TRBJ2-6	15	TRBV7-9	many	TGTGCCAGCAGCTTAGGTTATGCCGGGGCCAACGTCCTGACTTTC	CASSLGYAGANVLTF
-	TRBJ2-1	15	TRBV7-9	many	TGTGCCAGCAGCTCGGAAGTTCGCTCCTACAATGAGCAGTTCTTC	CASSSEVRSYNEQFF
TRBD1	TRBJ2-4	14	TRBV5-1	many	TGCGCCAGCAGCTTGGCAGGGGGCGCCAACATTCAGTACTTC	CASSLAGGANIQYF
TRBD2	TRBJ2-5	16	TRBV12-3/TRBV12-4	few	TGTGCCAGCAGTTTACCGGGACTAGCGGGGCAAGAGACCCAGTACTTC	CASSLPGLAGQETQYF
-	TRBJ2-3	17	TRBV9	few	TGTGCCAGCAGCGTAACCGGACCACCCTCGGGCACAGATACGCAGTATTTT	CASSVTGPPSGTDTQYF
-	TRBJ2-7	13	TRBV6-6	many	TGTGCCAGCACCTCTGGGTCGATAGTCGAGCAGTACTTC	CASTSGSIVEQYF
-	TRBJ2-7	13	TRBV24-1	many	TGTGCCACCAGTGATCCCCTTGGGTACGAGCAGTACTTC	CATSDPLGYEQYF
TRBD2	TRBJ2-3	15	TRBV20-1	many	TGCAGTGCTAGAGTGGACGGGAGGGCCTCAGATACGCAGTATTTT	CSARVDGRASDTQYF
-	TRBJ1-5	16	TRBV28	many	TGTGCCAGCAGTTTAACCGGTCCGCTGGGCAATCAGCCCCAGCATTTT	CASSLTGPLGNQPQHF